A single sample gave rise to the 2 T cell receptor beta chains below, sequenced in a study of OX40 agonist ivuxolimab in advanced cancers. Profiled with immunoSEQ multiplex PCR; TCRdb holds only in-frame clones, not every one. The sample lists 100,000 or so clones, about 88% occurring once. The sample in question was CD4+ or CD8+ T cells sorted from blood, obtained in a trial of the OX40 agonist ivuxolimab. All receptors come from an adult with an advanced solid tumor such as melanoma, head and neck, liver or kidney cancer.

J is TRBJ2-5 and V is TRBV30; 13 bases align to TRBD2. Germline CDR1 reads GTSNPN; CDR2 reads SVGIG (reference sequence). The CDR3 contains 15 residues. CDR3 DNA: TGTGCAGCACGACGGGGACTAGCGGGACAAGAGACCCAGTACTTC. It encodes CAARRGLAGQETQYF.

The chain recombines TRBV19 with TRBJ1-5, with 8 bases identical to TRBD1. Germline V gene sequence: CDR1 LNHDA, CDR2 SQIVND (reference sequence). The CDR3 is made up of 19 amino acids. V shed 3 bases and J 5 bases; nucleotides not matched to a gene: 18. The CDR3 DNA reads TGTGCCAGTAGTATCCCCCCCCGGACAGGGATCATTCCCCATCAGCCCCAGCATTTT. Protein product: CASSIPPRTGIIPHQPQHF.